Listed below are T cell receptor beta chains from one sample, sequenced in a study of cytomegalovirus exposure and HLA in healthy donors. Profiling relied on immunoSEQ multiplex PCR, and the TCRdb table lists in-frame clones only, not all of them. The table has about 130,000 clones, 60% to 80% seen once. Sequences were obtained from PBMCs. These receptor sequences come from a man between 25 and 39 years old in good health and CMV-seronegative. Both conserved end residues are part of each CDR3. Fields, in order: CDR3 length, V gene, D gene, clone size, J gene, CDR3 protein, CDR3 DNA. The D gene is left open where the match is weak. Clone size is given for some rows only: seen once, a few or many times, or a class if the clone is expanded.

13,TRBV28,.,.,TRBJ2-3,CASILSGTDTQYF,TGTGCCAGCATCCTATCGGGCACAGATACGCAGTATTTT
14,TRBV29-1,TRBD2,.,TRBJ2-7,CSVEGLAGTYEQYF,TGCAGCGTTGAAGGCCTAGCGGGGACCTACGAGCAGTACTTC
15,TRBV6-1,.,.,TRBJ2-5,CASSEGAGNRETQYF,TGTGCCAGCAGTGAAGGGGCAGGGAACCGAGAGACCCAGTACTTC
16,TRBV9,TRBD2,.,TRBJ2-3,CASSVGTSASTDTQYF,TGTGCCAGCAGCGTGGGGACTAGCGCTAGCACAGATACGCAGTATTTT
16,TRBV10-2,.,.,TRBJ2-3,CASILGLAGPTDTQYF,.
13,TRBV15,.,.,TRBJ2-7,CATSRDRGYEQYF,TGTGCCACCAGCAGAGATCGGGGCTACGAGCAGTACTTC
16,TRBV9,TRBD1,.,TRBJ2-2,CASSDDRADYTGELFF,TGTGCCAGCAGCGATGACAGGGCTGACTACACCGGGGAGCTGTTTTTT
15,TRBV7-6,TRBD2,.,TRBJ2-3,CASSLSGGYTDTQYF,TGTGCCAGCAGCTTATCGGGAGGTTACACAGATACGCAGTATTTT
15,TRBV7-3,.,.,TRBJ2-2,CASSAQGQNTGELFF,TGTGCCAGCAGCGCACAGGGTCAGAACACCGGGGAGCTGTTTTTT
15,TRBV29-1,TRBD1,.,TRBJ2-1,CSAQPGQGWYNEQFF,TGCAGCGCTCAACCGGGACAGGGCTGGTACAATGAGCAGTTCTTC
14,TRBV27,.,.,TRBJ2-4,CASSELPAKNIQYF,TGTGCCAGCAGTGAGCTACCTGCTAAAAACATTCAGTACTTC
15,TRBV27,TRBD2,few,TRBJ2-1,CASSSLAGARGEQFF,TGTGCCAGCAGTTCACTAGCGGGAGCTCGGGGTGAGCAGTTCTTC
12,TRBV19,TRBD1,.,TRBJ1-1,CASSMDRVKAFF,TGTGCCAGTAGTATGGACAGGGTAAAAGCTTTCTTT
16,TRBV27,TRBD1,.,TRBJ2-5,CASSSGPGQGSETQYF,TGTGCCAGCAGTTCGGGCCCGGGACAGGGGTCGGAGACCCAGTACTTC
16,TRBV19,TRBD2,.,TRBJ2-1,CASSPRGERIYNEQFF,TGTGCCAGTAGTCCCCGGGGGGAGAGGATTTACAATGAGCAGTTCTTC
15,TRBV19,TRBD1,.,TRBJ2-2,CATPTGGADTGELFF,TGTGCCACCCCGACAGGGGGCGCGGACACCGGGGAGCTGTTTTTT
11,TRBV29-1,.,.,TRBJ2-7,CSAESQGLAYF,TGCAGCGCTGAGAGTCAGGGGCTTGCGTACTTC
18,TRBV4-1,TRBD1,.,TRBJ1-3,CASSLGQGTRLFGNTIYF,TGCGCCAGCAGCCTGGGACAGGGAACCCGTCTATTTGGAAACACCATATATTTT
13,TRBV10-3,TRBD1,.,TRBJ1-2,CASQGDHNYGYTF,TGTGCCTCACAGGGGGATCACAACTATGGCTACACCTTC
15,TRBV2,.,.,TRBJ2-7,CASTSQLGGDYEQYF,TGTGCCAGCACCTCCCAACTCGGAGGGGACTACGAGCAGTACTTC
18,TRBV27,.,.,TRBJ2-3,CASSLSHLRGRFSDTQYF,TGTGCCAGCAGTCTAAGCCACCTAAGAGGGAGATTCTCAGATACGCAGTATTTT
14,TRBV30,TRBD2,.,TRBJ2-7,CAWSAGGSAYEQYF,TGTGCCTGGAGTGCGGGCGGGAGTGCTTACGAGCAGTACTTC
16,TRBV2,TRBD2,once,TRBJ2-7,CASSLGTSGRNYEQYF,TGTGCCAGCAGCCTCGGGACTAGCGGGCGAAACTACGAGCAGTACTTC
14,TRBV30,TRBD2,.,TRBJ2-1,CACSSGRSVDEQFF,TGTGCCTGCTCTAGCGGGAGAAGTGTCGATGAGCAGTTCTTC
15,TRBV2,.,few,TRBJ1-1,CASSETQRAYTEAFF,TGTGCCAGCAGTGAAACCCAGCGGGCGTACACTGAAGCTTTCTTT
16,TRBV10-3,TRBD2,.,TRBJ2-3,CASGGASGDSGDTQYF,TGTGCCAGCGGAGGCGCTAGCGGGGACAGTGGAGATACGCAGTATTTT
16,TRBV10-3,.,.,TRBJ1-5,CAISESSFYSNQPQHF,TGTGCCATCAGTGAGTCCTCCTTTTATAGCAATCAGCCCCAGCATTTT
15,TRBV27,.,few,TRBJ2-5,CASSPQPQGLGTQYF,TGTGCCAGCAGTCCACAACCACAGGGTTTGGGGACCCAGTACTTC
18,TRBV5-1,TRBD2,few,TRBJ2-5,CASSLAGIAGSRGETQYF,TGCGCCAGCAGCTTGGCTGGTATAGCGGGGTCCCGAGGAGAGACCCAGTACTTC
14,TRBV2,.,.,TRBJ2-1,CASTRRTQNNEQFF,TGTGCCAGCACGCGGAGGACCCAGAACAATGAGCAGTTCTTC
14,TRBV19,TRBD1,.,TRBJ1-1,CASSMDRAFTEAFF,TGTGCCAGTAGTATGGACAGGGCGTTCACTGAAGCTTTCTTT
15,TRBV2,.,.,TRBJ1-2,CASTPEGGQSYGYTF,TGTGCCAGCACCCCCGAGGGAGGGCAGAGCTATGGCTACACCTTC
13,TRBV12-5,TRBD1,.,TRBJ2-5,CASVPTGAGTQYF,TGTGCTAGTGTTCCGACAGGGGCAGGGACCCAGTACTTC
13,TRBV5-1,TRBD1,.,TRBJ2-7,CASNRGPSYEQYF,TGCGCCAGCAACAGGGGGCCGAGCTACGAGCAGTACTTC
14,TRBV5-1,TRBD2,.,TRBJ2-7,CASELAGVRYEQYF,TGCGCCAGCGAGCTAGCGGGAGTGAGATACGAGCAGTACTTC
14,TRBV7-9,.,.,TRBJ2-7,CASSPRQDPYEQYF,TGTGCCAGCAGCCCACGACAGGACCCCTACGAGCAGTACTTC
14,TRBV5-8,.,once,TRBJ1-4,CASSLVLINEKLFF,TGTGCCAGCAGCTTGGTACTGATTAATGAAAAACTGTTTTTT
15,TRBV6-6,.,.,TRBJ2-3,CASQVDSLSTDTQYF,TGTGCCAGCCAGGTAGACAGTTTAAGCACAGATACGCAGTATTTT
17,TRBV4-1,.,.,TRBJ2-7,CASSPGWQRTNSYEQYF,TGCGCCAGCAGCCCTGGGTGGCAGCGAACGAACTCCTACGAGCAGTACTTC
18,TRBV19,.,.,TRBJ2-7,CASSIGGSGDFLSYEQYF,TGTGCCAGTAGTATAGGGGGATCGGGGGACTTCCTCTCCTACGAGCAGTACTTC
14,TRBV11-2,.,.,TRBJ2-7,CASSLSRGNYEQYF,TGTGCCAGCAGCTTAAGTAGGGGAAATTACGAGCAGTACTTC
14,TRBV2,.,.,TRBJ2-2,CASRSIQDTGELFF,TGTGCCAGCAGATCCATTCAGGACACCGGGGAGCTGTTTTTT